This T cell receptor (beta chain) was sequenced during a study of control samples from healthy donors and cancer patients. Sequenced by immunoSEQ multiplex PCR; TCRdb stores in-frame clones only, minus some. The table records about 40,000 clones, more than 85% of them present only once. J was trimmed by 2 bases and V by 3 bases; bases with no gene match: 9. The CDR3 is 19 residues long. CDR1 and CDR2 from the germline V gene are SGHDT and YYEEEE. This chain uses TRBV5-6 with TRBJ2-6; 12 bases fit TRBD1. Material for sequencing was blood. This sequence was found in a woman aged 45 to 65 in good health. Here the CDR3 DNA reads TGTGCCAGCAGCTGGGGGACAGGGGGCGCGGTAGCTGGGGCCAACGTCCTGACTTTC. Its translation: CASSWGTGGAVAGANVLTF.